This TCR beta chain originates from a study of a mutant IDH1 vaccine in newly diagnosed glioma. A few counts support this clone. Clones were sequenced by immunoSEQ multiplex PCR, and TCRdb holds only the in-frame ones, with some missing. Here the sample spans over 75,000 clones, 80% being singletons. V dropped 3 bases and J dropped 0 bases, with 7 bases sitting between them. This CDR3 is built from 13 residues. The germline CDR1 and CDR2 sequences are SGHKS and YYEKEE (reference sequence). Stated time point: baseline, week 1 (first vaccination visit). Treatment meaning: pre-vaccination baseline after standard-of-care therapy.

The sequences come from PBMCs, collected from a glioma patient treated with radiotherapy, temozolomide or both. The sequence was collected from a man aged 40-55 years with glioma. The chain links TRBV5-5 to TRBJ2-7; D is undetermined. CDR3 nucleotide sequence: TGTGCCAGCAGCTCCATAGACTCCTACGAGCAGTACTTC. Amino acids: CASSSIDSYEQYF.